A selection of T cell receptor beta chains follows, all from one sample in a study of regulatory T cells in long-lasting Graves disease. TCRdb re-called the multiplex PCR reads through MiXCR, storing one row per CDR3 protein. The sample comprises under 300,000 distinct CDR3 sequences, 18% of which are singletons, and 14% rests with the top ten. The same data also contributed to another study, on T cells in Graves' hyperthyroidism and ophthalmopathy.

This sample comprised peripheral blood mononuclear cells (PBMCs), obtained at new diagnosis, from a patient treated with antithyroid drugs. These receptor sequences come from a woman in her 30s with Graves disease. The CDR3 runs from the conserved cysteine through the conserved F or W.

V: TRBV6-1; J: TRBJ1-1; CDR3: CASTPHAATEAFF
V: TRBV27; J: TRBJ2-1; CDR3: CASSFETSWNNEQFF
V: TRBV6-1; J: TRBJ1-5; CDR3: CASNPAGTGEHQPQHF
V: TRBV10-1; J: TRBJ1-2; CDR3: CASSADRVGYTF
V: TRBV6-1; J: TRBJ1-6; CDR3: CASSQYRASSVPLHF
V: TRBV7-9; J: TRBJ1-2; CDR3: CASSLGGRALYGYTF
V: TRBV4-2; J: TRBJ1-2; CDR3: CASSQASGEIYGYTF
V: TRBV7-2; J: TRBJ2-5; CDR3: CASSSGGRETQYF
V: TRBV20-1; J: TRBJ2-3; CDR3: CSATGFADTQYF
V: TRBV5-1; J: TRBJ2-1; CDR3: CASSQGLAGEPLFYNEQFF
V: TRBV11-2; J: TRBJ1-1; CDR3: CASSLANIRRSMNTEAFF
V: TRBV5-6; J: TRBJ1-1; CDR3: CASSFLDRNTEAFF
V: TRBV6-2/TRBV6-3; J: TRBJ1-5; CDR3: CASSPHHGGLASQHF
V: TRBV5-5; J: TRBJ1-4; CDR3: CASSPPIRVGEKLFF
V: TRBV6-1; J: TRBJ2-7; CDR3: CASSQGSRGPYEQYF
V: TRBV7-8; J: TRBJ2-3; CDR3: CASKKGGGTDTQYF
V: TRBV2; J: TRBJ2-5; CDR3: CASGQEETQYF
V: TRBV29-1; J: TRBJ1-2; CDR3: CSVSGGNYGYTF
V: TRBV5-1; J: TRBJ2-3; CDR3: CASSLDSYTQYF
V: TRBV12-3/TRBV12-4; J: TRBJ1-1; CDR3: CASSPGTGMNTEAFF
V: TRBV5-1; J: TRBJ1-4; CDR3: CASKRTGLSEKLFF
V: TRBV9; J: TRBJ1-1; CDR3: CASSADGTRADTEAFF
V: TRBV29-1; J: TRBJ2-3; CDR3: CSIRSGGGTDTQYF
V: TRBV20-1; J: TRBJ2-7; CDR3: CSASFGGAYEQYF
V: TRBV5-1; J: TRBJ2-3; CDR3: CASSLEATSTDTQYF
V: TRBV27; J: TRBJ2-1; CDR3: CASRRLNMRGNFYNEQFF
V: TRBV5-1; J: TRBJ2-7; CDR3: CASSGSGPSYEQYF
V: TRBV20-1; J: TRBJ1-2; CDR3: CSARDQAGDGYTF
V: TRBV3-1; J: TRBJ2-1; CDR3: CASSTTGYYNEQFF
V: TRBV12-3/TRBV12-4; J: TRBJ1-1; CDR3: CASSSGLLTEAFF
V: TRBV5-4; J: TRBJ2-3; CDR3: CASSLGGAGDTQYF
V: TRBV7-8; J: TRBJ2-2; CDR3: CASSPLRVGNTGELFF
V: TRBV5-1; J: TRBJ1-6; CDR3: CASSPEGVSYNSPLHF
V: TRBV12-3/TRBV12-4; J: TRBJ1-2; CDR3: CASSFRGANYGYTF
V: TRBV12-3/TRBV12-4; J: TRBJ1-5; CDR3: CASSLGRGPQHF
V: TRBV20-1; J: TRBJ1-4; CDR3: CSARVQGEKLFF
V: TRBV6-1; J: TRBJ1-2; CDR3: CASSPRTGSSVYTF